Below, 16 T cell receptor beta chains from the same sample are listed, as sequenced in a study of vaccination effects on CD4 cells after COVID-19. Expansion with viral peptide pools was applied to antigen-specific CD4+ T cells by the ViraFEST assay prior to sequencing. Culturing for 9 to 10 days preceded CD4+ T cell isolation. Each person got two doses of an mRNA SARS-CoV-2 vaccine, BNT162b2 or mRNA-1273. These receptors have no known antigen. Some clones are missing from TCRdb's copy, which holds only in-frame ones; the method was immunoSEQ multiplex PCR. Of some 22,000 clones in the sample, less than 75% are singletons; the top ten hold 6.5% to 8%. This specimen consisted of CD4+ T cells from PBMCs cultured with SARS-CoV-2 spike peptides, obtained after COVID-19 vaccination. All receptors derive from a human donor who received a COVID-19 vaccine.

DNA for the CDR3: TGTGCCAGCAGCCCCAGCGGGAGCTCCTACGAGCAGTACTTC. Its translation is CASSPSGSSYEQYF. This chain uses TRBV7-7 with TRBJ2-7; 8 bases are shared with TRBD2. Losses at the gene ends were 5 bases for V and 0 bases for J; bases not matched to a gene: 3. CDR1 SSHAT and CDR2 FNYEAQ come from the germline V gene (reference sequence). The CDR3 has 14 amino acids.

The chain employs TRBV29-1 and TRBJ2-1; 11 bases map to TRBD2. Germline V CDR1 and CDR2: SQVTM, ANQGSEA. The junction had 5 bases not matched to a gene; V was cut back by 7 bases and J by 3 bases. CDR3 length: 14 amino acids. This chain's CDR3 is CSEIAGGLYNEQFF. The CDR3 bases are TGCAGCGAAATAGCGGGAGGGCTCTACAATGAGCAGTTCTTC.

The chain couples TRBV2 to TRBJ2-1; a possible D gene is TRBD1 (6 bases). Per germline, CDR1 SNHLY and CDR2 FYNNEI. CDR3 length equals 14 residues. Trimming removed 6 bases from V and 5 bases from J, with 14 bases in between. CDR3 loop: CASSLRGYNNEQFF. In DNA form, the CDR3 reads TGTGCCAGCAGCCTAAGGGGGTATAACAATGAGCAGTTCTTC.

The chain joins TRBV6-4 to TRBJ2-3; weak D call: TRBD2 (6 bases). Germline V gene sequence: CDR1 MRHNA, CDR2 SNTAGT. The CDR3 consists of 12 residues. V was cut by 5 bases and J by 7 bases, with 10 bases left in between. The CDR3 reads CASSRGGNTQYF. Here the CDR3 DNA reads TGTGCCAGCAGTCGCGGAGGGAATACGCAGTATTTT.

CDR3 amino acids: CASSSGGPRDEQFF. The CDR3 DNA reads as TGTGCCAGCAGCTCGGGGGGCCCTAGAGATGAGCAGTTCTTC. V usage is TRBV11-2 and J usage is TRBJ2-1, with D perhaps matching TRBD2 (7 bases). Deletions cut 4 bases from V and 8 bases from J, with 15 bases between. The CDR3 is 14 residues long. CDR1 is SGHAT, CDR2 FQNNGV, per germline. Supplemented by reference TRBV11-2 and TRBJ2-1, the full variable domain reads EAGVAQSPRYKIIEKRQSVAFWCNPISGHATLYWYQQILGQGPKLLIQFQNNGVVDDSQLPKDRFSAERLKGVDSTLKIQPAKLEDSAVYLCASSSGGPRDEQFFGPGTRLTVL.

The genes are TRBV2 and TRBJ2-3, with 12 bases fitting TRBD2. Per the germline V gene, CDR1 is SNHLY and CDR2 is FYNNEI. J gave up 7 bases and V 3 bases, and 2 bases lay outside the gene matches. The CDR3 extends over 14 amino acids. CDR3 amino acids: CASSDLAGGYTQYF. DNA for the CDR3: TGTGCCAGCAGTGACCTAGCGGGGGGGTATACGCAGTATTTT.

The CDR3 is CSVVDSNYGYTF. CDR3 in DNA: TGCAGCGTTGTGGACAGTAACTATGGCTACACCTTC. The chain uses TRBV29-1 and TRBJ1-2; D possibly corresponds to TRBD1 (6 bases). The CDR3 totals 12 residues. V was shortened by 4 bases and J by 1 base, with 7 bases between the two germline ends. Germline CDR1 reads SQVTM; CDR2 reads ANQGSEA.

The chain links TRBV7-9 to TRBJ1-2, with 7 bases lining up with TRBD1. This CDR3 has 15 amino acids. Germline-derived CDR1 and CDR2 are SEHNR and FQNEAQ (reference sequence). Trimming cost V 5 bases and J 5 bases; bases outside gene matches: 11. As DNA, the CDR3 is TGTGCCAGCAGCGGACCATACAGGGGTGCATATGGCTACACCTTC. This gives the protein CASSGPYRGAYGYTF.

A single count supports this clone. The chain links TRBV5-1 to TRBJ1-4; tentative D call: TRBD1 (5 bases). V was clipped by 3 bases and J by 2 bases, with 8 bases between them. The CDR3 sequence is 14 residues long. Per the germline V gene, CDR1 is SGHRS and CDR2 is YFSETQ. Here the CDR3 reads CASSWKGTNEKLFF. The DNA for the CDR3 is TGCGCCAGCAGCTGGAAGGGGACTAATGAAAAACTGTTTTTT.

There are a few counts of this clone. The chain has TRBV10-3 and TRBJ2-1; the match to TRBD2 covers 15 bases. Germline lookup yields CDR1 ENHRY and CDR2 SYGVKD. After removal of 9 bases from V and 9 bases from J, the junction contained 6 bases not matched to a gene. This CDR3 comprises 14 residues. The CDR3 protein is CAIAGTSGRSEQFF. CDR3 sequence (DNA): TGTGCCATAGCCGGGACTAGCGGGAGGTCTGAGCAGTTCTTC.

There are a few counts of this clone. This sequence joins TRBV6-5 and TRBJ2-1; tentatively, D is TRBD1 (5 bases). The CDR3 has 13 residues. V lost 6 bases and J lost 6, with 12 bases in between. Germline V gene sequence: CDR1 MNHEY, CDR2 SVGAGI. CDR3 protein: CASRLAGRNEQFF. CDR3 nucleotide sequence: TGTGCCAGCAGATTGGCAGGGCGCAATGAGCAGTTCTTC.

The gene calls are TRBV12-3 or TRBV12-4 and TRBJ1-4; D is uncertain. The CDR3 runs 13 residues. Deletions cut 1 base from V and 5 bases from J, with 5 bases between. The CDR3 DNA sequence: TGTGCCAGCAGTTTAGGTTGGAATGAAAAACTGTTTTTT. Residues: CASSLGWNEKLFF.

The chain couples TRBV18 to TRBJ2-1; a possible D gene is TRBD1 (5 bases). Trimming removed 3 bases at V and 6 bases at J, with 18 bases between. The CDR3 is 16 amino acids. CDR1 is KGHSH and CDR2 is LQKENI in the germline V gene. The DNA for the CDR3 is TGTGCCAGCTCACCCGTCGCGAGGCTTAGGGGCAATGAGCAGTTCTTC. Its protein is CASSPVARLRGNEQFF.

The chain couples TRBV18 to TRBJ1-4, with 8 positions matching TRBD1. The CDR3 totals 13 residues. The germline V gene has CDR1 KGHSH and CDR2 LQKENI. V trimming: 8 bases; J trimming: 7 bases; junction bases outside the gene matches: 6. The CDR3 nucleotides are TGTGCCAGCACGCCGGACAGGGCTGAAAAACTGTTTTTT. This encodes CASTPDRAEKLFF.

V usage is TRBV6-6 and J usage is TRBJ1-4; TRBD1 matches 8 bases. CDR1 and CDR2 from the germline V gene are MNHNY and SVGAGI (reference sequence). This CDR3 is 17 amino acids long. After removal of 5 bases from V and 5 bases from J, the junction contained 13 bases not matched to a gene. CDR3 residues: CASSPGQGRRENEKLFF. The DNA of the CDR3 is TGTGCCAGCAGTCCCGGACAGGGAAGAAGGGAAAATGAAAAACTGTTTTTT.

The chain links TRBV5-6 to TRBJ1-1, with D maybe TRBD1 (5 bases). The CDR3 totals 16 residues. V was cut by 0 bases and J by 1 base, with 13 bases left in between. In germline, CDR1 is SGHDT, CDR2 YYEEEE. CDR3 sequence (DNA): TGTGCCAGCAGCTTGGCCGGAGCACAGGCGAACACTGAAGCTTTCTTT. Its translation is CASSLAGAQANTEAFF.